This TCR beta chain emerged from a study of T cells after yellow fever vaccination. They built TCR cDNA with 5'RACE template switching, a step that put in a universal primer site and UMIs. TCRdb re-analysed the 5' RACE reads in MiXCR, keeping a single row per CDR3 protein. The sample has over 300,000 distinct CDR3 sequences; over 4% are singletons. The table lists this clonotype with a few counts. Its specificity is not known. Study-level points and caveats: Peaking faster, on day 5 versus 15, the secondary response was nonetheless weaker. From the bulk population, abundant clonotypes could contaminate and appear within FACS-sorted repertoires. The booster response re-showed most primary clones: around 97% CD4, approximately 90% CD8.

This TCR derives from a man aged 18 to 30 who received the YFV17D yellow fever vaccine. The source material was PBMCs, sampled 5 days after the yellow fever booster vaccination.

CDR3 nucleotide sequence: TGTGCCAGCAGTGAATCAGGGGACTACGAGCAGTACTTC. This encodes CASSESGDYEQYF. The J gene is TRBJ2-7, the V gene TRBV27; D possibly corresponds to TRBD1 (6 bases). Trimming took 5 bases from V and 3 from J, leaving 11 bases between them. The germline V gene encodes CDR1 MNHEY and CDR2 SMNVEV (reference sequence). This CDR3 contains 13 residues.